The 19 T cell receptor beta chains given below trace back to one sample, sequenced in a study of blood T cell repertoires in COVID-19. Sequencing was performed with immunoSEQ multiplex PCR; in TCRdb, only in-frame clones are kept and a portion is missing. The sample lists under 200,000 clones, 85% to 90% occurring once. The material sequenced was peripheral blood. Source of these receptors: a man younger than 35 with active or convalescent COVID-19.

V usage is TRBV29-1 and J usage is TRBJ2-1; D unresolved. V gave up 0 bases and J gave up 7 bases, with 7 bases separating them. The CDR3 loop spans 12 amino acids. Germline CDR1 SQVTM, CDR2 ANQGSEA. In DNA form, the CDR3 reads TGCAGCGTTGAAGAATTCAGGAATGAGCAGTTCTTC. Protein product: CSVEEFRNEQFF.

V gene TRBV28 combines with J gene TRBJ1-2, with D perhaps matching TRBD1 (5 bases). With 7 bases removed from V and 2 bases from J, the gap between germline ends came to 11 bases. There are 13 residues in the CDR3. Germline-derived CDR1 and CDR2 are MDHEN and SYDVKM. The CDR3 is CASKRGGNYGYTF. In DNA form, the CDR3 reads TGTGCCAGCAAACGGGGGGGGAACTATGGCTACACCTTC.

The chain links TRBV5-1 to TRBJ2-1, with 11 bases aligning to TRBD2. V shed 4 bases and J 2 bases; nucleotides not matched to a gene: 5. The length of the CDR3 is 16 residues. Germline CDR1 is SGHRS and CDR2 is YFSETQ. For the CDR3, the DNA is TGCGCCAGCAGCCCAACTAGCGGGGGAACCTACAATGAGCAGTTCTTC. Protein product: CASSPTSGGTYNEQFF.

This clone has just one count. The chain joins TRBV6-6 to TRBJ2-7, with D possibly matching TRBD1 (6 bases). V was trimmed by 5 bases and J by 2 bases, leaving 22 bases between them. In germline, CDR1 is MNHNY, CDR2 SVGAGI (reference sequence). This CDR3 has 17 residues. CDR3 in amino acids: CASSPRPFRQVTYEQYF. CDR3 bases: TGTGCCAGCAGTCCACGACCCTTCCGACAGGTAACCTACGAGCAGTACTTC.

The chain carries TRBV28 and TRBJ1-5; the match to TRBD1 covers 9 bases. CDR1 and CDR2 from the germline V gene are MDHEN and SYDVKM. This CDR3 has 15 residues. Trimming took 6 bases from V and 7 from J; bases not matched to a gene: 10. The CDR3 region is CASSETGGLKQPQHF. The CDR3 region has the DNA TGTGCCAGCAGCGAGACAGGGGGTCTCAAACAGCCCCAGCATTTT.

V and J are TRBV9 and TRBJ2-2, with 12 positions matching TRBD2. This CDR3 comprises 18 residues. Germline V lookup: CDR1 SGDLS, CDR2 YYNGEE. Trimming removed 5 bases from V and 7 bases from J; junction bases left unmatched: 15. The CDR3 nucleotides read TGTGCCAGCAGAGCCATTGGCCTAGCGGGAGGGCCCGACGGGGAGCTGTTTTTT. Translated: CASRAIGLAGGPDGELFF.

The genes are TRBV4-2 and TRBJ1-5; D is unclear. This CDR3 is 15 amino acids long. Trimming pared 0 bases from V and 2 bases from J, leaving 8 bases between. Germline V gene sequence: CDR1 LGHNA, CDR2 YNFKEQ. Here the CDR3 DNA reads TGTGCCAGCAGCCAAGATTTGGCAGGCAATCAGCCCCAGCATTTT. This encodes CASSQDLAGNQPQHF.

This clone was seen only once. The gene calls are TRBV18 and TRBJ2-5; TRBD1 matches at 9 bases. The V gene's germline CDR1 is KGHSH and CDR2 LQKENI. V was pared by 3 bases and J by 5 bases, with 22 bases of the junction left unmatched. CDR3 length: 20 amino acids. The CDR3 reads CASSPRLPGQGFGLDETQYF. In nucleotides, the CDR3 is TGTGCCAGCTCACCTCGACTCCCGGGACAGGGTTTTGGCTTAGATGAGACCCAGTACTTC.

The rearrangement links TRBV7-9 to TRBJ2-2; TRBD1 matches at 8 bases. CDR1 SEHNR and CDR2 FQNEAQ come from the germline V gene (reference sequence). This CDR3 has 16 amino acids. V gave up 5 bases and J gave up 1 base; unmatched junction bases: 6. CDR3 DNA: TGTGCCAGCAGCCCCGACGGACAGGGGAACACCGGGGAGCTGTTTTTT. It encodes CASSPDGQGNTGELFF.

This chain joins TRBV6-5 and TRBJ1-2; D is perhaps TRBD1 (5 bases). The CDR3 length is 15 residues. CDR1 is MNHEY and CDR2 is SVGAGI in the germline V gene. V was clipped by 5 bases and J by 1 base, with 14 bases between them. The CDR3 spells CASSPQSGINYGYTF. The DNA of the CDR3 is TGTGCCAGCAGTCCCCAATCAGGGATTAACTATGGCTACACCTTC.

The chain joins TRBV4-1 to TRBJ2-5, with a tentative D call TRBD2 (6 bases). The germline V gene encodes CDR1 MGHRA and CDR2 YSYEKL. V was shortened by 5 bases and J by 2 bases, with 12 bases between the two germline ends. There are 14 residues in the CDR3. CDR3 sequence: CASSAFGGQETQYF. CDR3 nucleotide sequence: TGCGCCAGCAGCGCATTCGGGGGACAAGAGACCCAGTACTTC.

J is TRBJ1-4 and V is TRBV28; 8 bases align to TRBD1. Looked up from germline, CDR1 is MDHEN and CDR2 is SYDVKM. V lost 5 bases, J lost 8 bases, and 4 bases stayed unmatched. The CDR3 sequence is 13 residues long. The CDR3, as DNA: TGTGCCAGCAGTGGGACAGGTCCGGAAAAACTGTTTTTT. Translation: CASSGTGPEKLFF.

The chain combines TRBV18 with TRBJ1-1; a weak D match, TRBD1 (5 bases). Germline V lookup: CDR1 KGHSH, CDR2 LQKENI. CDR3 size: 17 residues. Trimming shortened V by 8 bases and J by 1 base, and 23 bases separated the two germline ends. The chain's CDR3 is CASPRPARGLSNTEAFF. CDR3 sequence (DNA): TGTGCCAGCCCACGCCCGGCTAGGGGCCTTTCGAACACTGAAGCTTTCTTT.

CDR3 loop: CASSQGGQAYEQYF. The CDR3 region has the DNA TGTGCCAGCAGCCAAGGGGGACAAGCCTACGAGCAGTACTTC. This chain connects TRBV3-1 (or the pseudogene TRBV3-2) to TRBJ2-7; weak D call: TRBD1 (6 bases). V dropped 1 base and J dropped 2 bases, with 9 bases sitting between them. CDR1 is LGHDT and CDR2 is YNNKEL in the germline V gene (reference sequence). This CDR3 has 14 residues.

The chain has TRBV30 and TRBJ2-3; maybe TRBD2 (6 bases). There are 14 residues in the CDR3. The germline gives CDR1 GTSNPN, CDR2 SVGIG (reference sequence). Trimming cost V 4 bases and J 2 bases, with 13 bases left between them. CDR3 amino acids: CAWKFGGNTDTQYF. For the CDR3, the DNA is TGTGCCTGGAAATTTGGCGGGAACACAGATACGCAGTATTTT.

The chain combines TRBV19 with TRBJ2-1; 10 bases line up with TRBD2. CDR1 and CDR2 from the germline V gene are LNHDA and SQIVND (reference sequence). V was pared by 6 bases and J by 6 bases, with 14 bases of the junction left unmatched. This CDR3 is 17 amino acids long. Here the CDR3 reads CASSPPGGGTSVNEQFF. For the CDR3, the DNA is TGTGCCAGTAGCCCTCCCGGGGGGGGGACTAGCGTCAATGAGCAGTTCTTC.

The chain recombines TRBV5-4 with TRBJ2-1; TRBD2 aligns across 13 bases. From germline, CDR1 is SGHNT and CDR2 YYREEE (reference sequence). Germline trimming cut 1 base from V and 6 bases from J; bases unmatched to any gene: 4. This CDR3 is 16 amino acids long. The CDR3 here is CASSLPLAGGRNEQFF. Here the CDR3 DNA reads TGTGCCAGCAGCTTGCCACTAGCGGGGGGGCGCAATGAGCAGTTCTTC.

This chain links TRBV3-1 (or the pseudogene TRBV3-2) with TRBJ2-1; D remains ambiguous. This CDR3 comprises 14 residues. Germline V gene lookup returns CDR1 LGHDT and CDR2 YNNKEL (reference sequence). V lost 6 bases, J lost 6 bases, and 15 bases lay in between. Here the CDR3 reads CASSPPDTPNEQFF. The CDR3 DNA follows: TGTGCCAGCAGTCCCCCTGACACCCCCAATGAGCAGTTCTTC.

This clone appeared a single time. V and J are TRBV19 and TRBJ1-2; TRBD1 agrees at 8 bases. This CDR3 is built from 15 residues. Germline V lookup: CDR1 LNHDA, CDR2 SQIVND (reference sequence). Trimming removed 1 base from V and 3 bases from J; junction bases left unmatched: 4. CDR3 sequence reads: CASSIGDRGDYGYTF. For the CDR3, the DNA is TGTGCCAGTAGTATAGGAGACAGGGGTGACTATGGCTACACCTTC. Filled out from reference TRBV19 and TRBJ1-2, the complete variable domain reads DGGITQSPKYLFRKEGQNVTLSCEQNLNHDAMYWYRQDPGQGLRLIYYSQIVNDFQKGDIAEGYSVSREKKESFPLTVTSAQKNPTAFYLCASSIGDRGDYGYTFGSGTRLTVV.